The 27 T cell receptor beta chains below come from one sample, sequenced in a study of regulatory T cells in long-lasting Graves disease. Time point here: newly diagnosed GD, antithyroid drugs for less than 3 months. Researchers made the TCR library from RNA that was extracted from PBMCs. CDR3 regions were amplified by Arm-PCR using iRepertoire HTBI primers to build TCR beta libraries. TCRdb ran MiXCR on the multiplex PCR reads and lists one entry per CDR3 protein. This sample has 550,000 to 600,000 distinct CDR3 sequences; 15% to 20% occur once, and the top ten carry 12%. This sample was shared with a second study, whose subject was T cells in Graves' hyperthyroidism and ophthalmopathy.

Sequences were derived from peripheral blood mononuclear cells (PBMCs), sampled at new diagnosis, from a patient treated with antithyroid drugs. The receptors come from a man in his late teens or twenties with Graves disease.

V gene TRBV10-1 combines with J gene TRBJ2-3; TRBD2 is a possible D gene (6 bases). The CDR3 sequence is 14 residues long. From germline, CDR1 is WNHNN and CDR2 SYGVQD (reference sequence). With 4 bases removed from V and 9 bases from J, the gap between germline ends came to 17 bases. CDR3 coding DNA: TGCGCCAGCAGTGGATTGGCCGCCCGGGGGACGCAGTATTTT. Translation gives CASSGLAARGTQYF.

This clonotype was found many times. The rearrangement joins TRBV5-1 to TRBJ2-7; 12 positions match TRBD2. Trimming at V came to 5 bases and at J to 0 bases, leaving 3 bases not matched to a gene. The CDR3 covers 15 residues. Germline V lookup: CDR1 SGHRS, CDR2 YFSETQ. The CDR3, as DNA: TGCGCCAGCAGGACGACTAGCGGGAGCTCCTACGAGCAGTACTTC. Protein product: CASRTTSGSSYEQYF.

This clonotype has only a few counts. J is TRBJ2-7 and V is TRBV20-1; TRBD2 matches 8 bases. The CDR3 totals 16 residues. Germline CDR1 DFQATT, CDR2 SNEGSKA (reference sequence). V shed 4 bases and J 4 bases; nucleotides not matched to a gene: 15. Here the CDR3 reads CSAMMELRREGYEQYF. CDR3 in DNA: TGCAGTGCTATGATGGAACTACGTCGGGAGGGGTACGAGCAGTACTTC.

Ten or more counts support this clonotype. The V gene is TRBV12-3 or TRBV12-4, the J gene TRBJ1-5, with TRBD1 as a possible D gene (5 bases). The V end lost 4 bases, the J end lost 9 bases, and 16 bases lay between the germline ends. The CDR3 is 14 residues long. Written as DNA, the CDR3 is TGTGCCAGCAGTTCCGGGACGGAAATCTGGCCCCAGCATTTT. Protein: CASSSGTEIWPQHF.

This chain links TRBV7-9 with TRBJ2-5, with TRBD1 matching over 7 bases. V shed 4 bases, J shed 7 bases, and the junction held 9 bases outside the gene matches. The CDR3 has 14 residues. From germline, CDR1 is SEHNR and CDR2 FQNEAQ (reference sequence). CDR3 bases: TGTGCCAGCAGCTCCGAGGGACAGTCTGGGACCCAGTACTTC. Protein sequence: CASSSEGQSGTQYF.

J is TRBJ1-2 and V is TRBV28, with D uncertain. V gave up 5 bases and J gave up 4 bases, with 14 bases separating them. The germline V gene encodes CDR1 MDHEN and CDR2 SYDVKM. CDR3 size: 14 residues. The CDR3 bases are TGTGCCAGCAGTCCCCTCGACTTCGGCTATGGCTACACCTTC. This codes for CASSPLDFGYGYTF.

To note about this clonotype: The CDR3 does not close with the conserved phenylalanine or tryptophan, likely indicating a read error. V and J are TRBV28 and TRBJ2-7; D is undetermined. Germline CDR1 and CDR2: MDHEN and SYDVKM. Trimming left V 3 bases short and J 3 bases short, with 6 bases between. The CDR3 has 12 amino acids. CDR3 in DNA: TGTGCCAGCAGTTTTGTGTACTACGAGCAGTACCTC. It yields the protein CASSFVYYEQYL.

Here the CDR3 reads CASSFGIQGTDTQYF. The CDR3 nucleotides read TGTGCCAGCAGTTTTGGGATCCAAGGCACAGATACGCAGTATTTT. V is TRBV27 and J is TRBJ2-3; D is uncertain. V lost 3 bases and J lost 1, with 11 bases in between. CDR3 length equals 15 residues. Germline values: CDR1 MNHEY, CDR2 SMNVEV (reference sequence).

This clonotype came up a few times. CDR3 protein: CSAREGGGITEAFF. The CDR3 coding sequence is TGCAGTGCTAGAGAGGGGGGGGGCATCACTGAAGCTTTCTTT. V usage is TRBV20-1 and J usage is TRBJ1-1; D is possibly TRBD1 (6 bases). This CDR3 comprises 14 residues. The V gene lost 0 bases and the J gene lost 4 bases, with 12 bases spanning the gap. Germline assignment: CDR1 DFQATT and CDR2 SNEGSKA (reference sequence).

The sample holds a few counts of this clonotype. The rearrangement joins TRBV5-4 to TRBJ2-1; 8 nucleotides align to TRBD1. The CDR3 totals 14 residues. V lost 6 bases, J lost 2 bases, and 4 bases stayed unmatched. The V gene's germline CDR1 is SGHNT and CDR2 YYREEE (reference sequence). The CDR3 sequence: CASNGDRTYNEQFF. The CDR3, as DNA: TGTGCCAGCAACGGGGACAGGACCTACAATGAGCAGTTCTTC.

The CDR3 reads CASSLEALDQPQHF. CDR3 nucleotide sequence: TGTGCCAGCAGCTTAGAAGCGCTGGATCAGCCCCAGCATTTT. The chain couples TRBV11-2 to TRBJ1-5; no definite D call. Trimming cost V 0 bases and J 5 bases, with 8 bases left between them. The CDR3 spans 14 residues. Germline V CDR1 and CDR2: SGHAT, FQNNGV. Filled out from reference TRBV11-2 and TRBJ1-5, the complete variable domain reads EAGVAQSPRYKIIEKRQSVAFWCNPISGHATLYWYQQILGQGPKLLIQFQNNGVVDDSQLPKDRFSAERLKGVDSTLKIQPAKLEDSAVYLCASSLEALDQPQHFGDGTRLSIL.

CDR3 sequence: CASSVTSGRSYEQYF. The CDR3 bases are TGCGCCAGCAGCGTGACTAGCGGGAGGTCTTACGAGCAGTACTTC. The rearrangement uses TRBV5-1 and TRBJ2-7; the match to TRBD2 covers 13 bases. Trimming at V came to 4 bases and at J to 4 bases, leaving 5 bases not matched to a gene. The V gene's germline CDR1 is SGHRS and CDR2 YFSETQ. The CDR3 runs 15 residues.

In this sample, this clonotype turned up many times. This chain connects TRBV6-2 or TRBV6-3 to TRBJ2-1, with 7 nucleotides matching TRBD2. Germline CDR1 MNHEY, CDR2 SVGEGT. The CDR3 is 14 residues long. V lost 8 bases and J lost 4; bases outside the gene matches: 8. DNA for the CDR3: TGTGCCAGCCGTGAGCTAGCGGATTACAATGAGCAGTTCTTC. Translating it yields CASRELADYNEQFF.

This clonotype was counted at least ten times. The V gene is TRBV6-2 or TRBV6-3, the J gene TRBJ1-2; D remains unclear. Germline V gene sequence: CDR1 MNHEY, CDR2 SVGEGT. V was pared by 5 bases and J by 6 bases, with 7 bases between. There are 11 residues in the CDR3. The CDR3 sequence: CASSDWDGYTF. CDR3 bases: TGTGCCAGCAGTGATTGGGATGGCTACACCTTC.

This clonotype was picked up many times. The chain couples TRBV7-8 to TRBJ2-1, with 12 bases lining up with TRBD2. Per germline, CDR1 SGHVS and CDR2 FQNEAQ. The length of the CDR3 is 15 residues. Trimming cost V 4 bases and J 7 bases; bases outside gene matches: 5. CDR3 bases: TGTGCCAGCAGCTACAGACTAGCGGGAGTTAATGAGCAGTTCTTC. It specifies CASSYRLAGVNEQFF.

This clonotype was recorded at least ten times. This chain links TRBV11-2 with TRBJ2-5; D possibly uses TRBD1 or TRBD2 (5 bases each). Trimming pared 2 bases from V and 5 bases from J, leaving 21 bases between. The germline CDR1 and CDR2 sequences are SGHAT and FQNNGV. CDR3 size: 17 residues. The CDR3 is CASSLPTGPLAMETQYF. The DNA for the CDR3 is TGTGCCAGCAGCTTACCGACGGGACCCCTGGCGATGGAGACCCAGTACTTC.

The CDR3 spells CASSLEGQPNQPQHF. CDR3 in DNA: TGCGCCAGCAGCTTGGAGGGACAGCCTAATCAGCCCCAGCATTTT. The chain is built from TRBV5-1 and TRBJ1-5; 7 bases align to TRBD1. The CDR3 is 15 amino acids. Germline values: CDR1 SGHRS, CDR2 YFSETQ. V lost 0 bases and J lost 4; bases outside the gene matches: 4.

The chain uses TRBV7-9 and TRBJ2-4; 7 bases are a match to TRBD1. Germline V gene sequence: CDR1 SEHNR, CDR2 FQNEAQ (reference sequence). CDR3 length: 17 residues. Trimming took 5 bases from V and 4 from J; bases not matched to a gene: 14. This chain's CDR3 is CASSPRDSLSNKNIQYF. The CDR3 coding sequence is TGTGCCAGCAGCCCCCGGGACAGCTTGAGTAATAAAAACATTCAGTACTTC.

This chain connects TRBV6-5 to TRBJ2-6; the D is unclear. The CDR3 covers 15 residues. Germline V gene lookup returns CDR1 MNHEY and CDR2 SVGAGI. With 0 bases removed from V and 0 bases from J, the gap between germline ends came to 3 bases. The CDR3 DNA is TGTGCCAGCAGTTACTCTGGCTCTGGGGCCAACGTCCTGACTTTC. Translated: CASSYSGSGANVLTF.

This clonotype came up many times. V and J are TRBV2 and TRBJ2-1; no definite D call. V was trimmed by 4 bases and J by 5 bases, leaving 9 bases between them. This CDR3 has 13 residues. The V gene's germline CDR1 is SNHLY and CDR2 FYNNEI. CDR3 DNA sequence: TGTGCCAGCAGTGTCTCCCCCGACAATGAGCAGTTCTTC. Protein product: CASSVSPDNEQFF.

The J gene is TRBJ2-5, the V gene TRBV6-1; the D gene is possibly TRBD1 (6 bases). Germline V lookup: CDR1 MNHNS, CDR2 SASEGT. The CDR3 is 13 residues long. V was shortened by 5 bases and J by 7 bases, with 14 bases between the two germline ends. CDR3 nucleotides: TGTGCCAGCAGTCGGGACACCGGAGGGACCCAGTACTTC. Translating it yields CASSRDTGGTQYF.

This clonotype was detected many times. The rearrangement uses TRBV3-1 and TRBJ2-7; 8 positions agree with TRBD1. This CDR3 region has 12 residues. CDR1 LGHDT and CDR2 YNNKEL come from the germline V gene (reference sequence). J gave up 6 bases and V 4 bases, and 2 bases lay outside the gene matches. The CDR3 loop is CASSRDRGEQYF. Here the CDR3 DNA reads TGTGCCAGCAGCCGCGACAGGGGCGAGCAGTACTTC.

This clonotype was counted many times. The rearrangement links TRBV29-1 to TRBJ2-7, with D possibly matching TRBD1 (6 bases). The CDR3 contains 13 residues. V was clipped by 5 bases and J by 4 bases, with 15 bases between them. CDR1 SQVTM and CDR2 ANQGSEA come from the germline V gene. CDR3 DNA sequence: TGCAGCGTTAAGGACAGCCAGGTTTACGAGCAGTACTTC. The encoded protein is CSVKDSQVYEQYF.

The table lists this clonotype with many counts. CDR3 protein: CASSLNTRDTQYF. The CDR3 nucleotides are TGTGCCAGCAGCTTAAACACCAGAGATACGCAGTATTTT. The rearrangement joins TRBV7-3 to TRBJ2-3; D gene ambiguous. The CDR3 contains 13 residues. Trimming took off 1 base at V and 5 bases at J, with 7 bases between the two ends. Germline V gene sequence: CDR1 SGHTA, CDR2 FQGTGA. The whole variable domain, filled in from reference TRBV7-3 and TRBJ2-3, reads GAGVSQTPSNKVTEKGKYVELRCDPISGHTALYWYRQSLGQGPEFLIYFQGTGAADDSGLPNDRFFAVRPEGSVSTLKIQRTERGDSAVYLCASSLNTRDTQYFGPGTRLTVL.

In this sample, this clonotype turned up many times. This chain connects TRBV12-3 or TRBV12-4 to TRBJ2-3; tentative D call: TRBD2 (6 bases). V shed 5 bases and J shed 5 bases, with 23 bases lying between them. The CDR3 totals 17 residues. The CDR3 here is CASSGGVTARLEDTQYF. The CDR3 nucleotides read TGTGCCAGCAGTGGAGGGGTAACAGCCCGACTAGAAGATACGCAGTATTTT.

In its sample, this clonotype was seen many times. The CDR3 bases are TGTGCCTGGACTCGCAACAGGGGGGGTGACGAGACCCAGTACTTC. This encodes CAWTRNRGGDETQYF. The chain has TRBV30 and TRBJ2-5, with D possibly TRBD1 on 8 matching bases. V was cut by 4 bases and J by 5 bases, with 20 bases left in between. Germline loops: CDR1 GTSNPN, CDR2 SVGIG (reference sequence). The CDR3 is 15 residues long.

The CDR3 DNA reads as TGCAGTGCTGAAACTGGGGGAGCATCGTTTACAAGGGAGCAGTTCTTC. This translates into CSAETGGASFTREQFF. This rearrangement joins TRBV20-1 to TRBJ2-1, with D tentatively TRBD1 or TRBD2 (5 bases each). This CDR3 region has 16 residues. Germline V CDR1 and CDR2: DFQATT, SNEGSKA (reference sequence). The V end lost 5 bases, the J end lost 10 bases, and 27 bases lay between the germline ends.